Listed below are T cell receptor beta chains from one sample, sequenced in a study of identical twins. TCRdb re-analysed the 5' RACE reads in MiXCR, keeping a single row per CDR3 protein. Among 350,000 or so distinct CDR3 sequences listed, 9% were seen once. Sequenced material: naive T cells sorted from blood. The receptors shown here come from a woman aged 45 to 65 in good health. CDR3s include the opening cysteine and the closing phenylalanine or tryptophan. The order of the fields is clone size, V gene, CDR3 length, D gene, J gene, CDR3 DNA, CDR3 protein. The D gene is left open where the match is weak. Part of the rows lack a size; the others show once, few, many or a class for expanded clones.

abundance: -; v_gene: TRBV15; len: 15; d_gene: -; j_gene: TRBJ2-3; CDR3nt: TGTGCCACCAGCCGGAGGGACTCGAGCACAGATACGCAGTATTTT; CDR3aa: CATSRRDSSTDTQYF
abundance: many; v_gene: TRBV27; len: 15; d_gene: TRBD2; j_gene: TRBJ2-7; CDR3nt: TGTGCCAGCAGTTTCTTGGTAGCGGGAGTACTCGAGCAGTACTTC; CDR3aa: CASSFLVAGVLEQYF
abundance: few; v_gene: TRBV9; len: 16; d_gene: TRBD2; j_gene: TRBJ2-1; CDR3nt: TGTGCCAGCAGCGGCAGGACTAGCATGACCTACAATGAGCAGTTCTTC; CDR3aa: CASSGRTSMTYNEQFF
abundance: few; v_gene: TRBV29-1; len: 17; d_gene: -; j_gene: TRBJ2-4; CDR3nt: TGCAGCGTTGAAGGCGGGCAGACTTCCCTAGCCAAAAACATTCAGTACTTC; CDR3aa: CSVEGGQTSLAKNIQYF
abundance: few; v_gene: TRBV21-1; len: 14; d_gene: -; j_gene: TRBJ2-5; CDR3nt: TGTGCCAGCAGCAGATCCGGGACAGCAGAGACCCAGTACTTC; CDR3aa: CASSRSGTAETQYF
abundance: -; v_gene: TRBV6-2/TRBV6-3; len: 15; d_gene: TRBD1; j_gene: TRBJ2-3; CDR3nt: TGTGCCAGCATCACGGACAGGGGGCCCACAGATACGCAGTATTTT; CDR3aa: CASITDRGPTDTQYF
abundance: few; v_gene: TRBV7-7; len: 17; d_gene: TRBD2; j_gene: TRBJ2-1; CDR3nt: TGTGCCAGCAGCTCGGGACAGACTAGCGGGAGCCACAATGAGCAGTTCTTC; CDR3aa: CASSSGQTSGSHNEQFF
abundance: -; v_gene: TRBV20-1; len: 16; d_gene: TRBD2; j_gene: TRBJ2-2; CDR3nt: TGCAGTGCTGAGAAACTTACTAGCGTGCGCATCGGGGAGCTGTTTTTT; CDR3aa: CSAEKLTSVRIGELFF
abundance: once; v_gene: TRBV5-1; len: 12; d_gene: -; j_gene: TRBJ2-1; CDR3nt: TGCGCCAGCAGCTTGGCTCTAACTGAGCAGTTCTTC; CDR3aa: CASSLALTEQFF
abundance: many; v_gene: TRBV5-1; len: 15; d_gene: TRBD1; j_gene: TRBJ1-5; CDR3nt: TGCGCCAGCAGCTTACAGGGGAATAGCAATCAGCCCCAGCATTTT; CDR3aa: CASSLQGNSNQPQHF
abundance: many; v_gene: TRBV24-1; len: 15; d_gene: TRBD2; j_gene: TRBJ2-5; CDR3nt: TGTGCCACCAGTGATGGCGGGAGGGCCCTAGAGACCCAGTACTTC; CDR3aa: CATSDGGRALETQYF
abundance: -; v_gene: TRBV25-1; len: 14; d_gene: TRBD1; j_gene: TRBJ1-1; CDR3nt: TGTGCCAGCAGAGGACAGGGGGCCGACACTGAAGCTTTCTTT; CDR3aa: CASRGQGADTEAFF
abundance: many; v_gene: TRBV5-1; len: 16; d_gene: -; j_gene: TRBJ2-1; CDR3nt: TGCGCCAGCAGCTTGTATAGGGAACAGGGCTCAGGCGAGCAGTTCTTC; CDR3aa: CASSLYREQGSGEQFF
abundance: few; v_gene: TRBV9; len: 18; d_gene: TRBD2; j_gene: TRBJ2-3; CDR3nt: TGTGCCAGCAGCTTGACTAGCGGGAGACACCGCTTCACAGATACGCAGTATTTT; CDR3aa: CASSLTSGRHRFTDTQYF
abundance: once; v_gene: TRBV19; len: 14; d_gene: -; j_gene: TRBJ2-3; CDR3nt: TGTGCCAGTAGCTCCTTGGCTGTTGTGGATACGCAGTATTTT; CDR3aa: CASSSLAVVDTQYF
abundance: -; v_gene: TRBV11-3; len: 16; d_gene: -; j_gene: TRBJ2-2; CDR3nt: TGTGCCAGCAGCAAGAACAGGAAATTGGGCGGCGGGGAGCTGTTTTTT; CDR3aa: CASSKNRKLGGGELFF
abundance: -; v_gene: TRBV11-3; len: 16; d_gene: TRBD2; j_gene: TRBJ2-1; CDR3nt: TGTGCCAGCAGCCCAACTAGCGGGAGGACCTACAATGAGCAGTTCTTC; CDR3aa: CASSPTSGRTYNEQFF
abundance: -; v_gene: TRBV7-6; len: 12; d_gene: -; j_gene: TRBJ1-2; CDR3nt: TGTGCCAGCAGCTTAAGCGGTATTGGCTACACCTTC; CDR3aa: CASSLSGIGYTF
abundance: many; v_gene: TRBV4-1; len: 18; d_gene: TRBD2; j_gene: TRBJ2-3; CDR3nt: TGCGCCAGCAGCCAAGACCAGGGTGGGACTAGCAACGCAGATACGCAGTATTTT; CDR3aa: CASSQDQGGTSNADTQYF
abundance: few; v_gene: TRBV4-1; len: 14; d_gene: -; j_gene: TRBJ1-1; CDR3nt: TGCGCCAGCAGCCAAGTGGCAATTAGCACTGAAGCTTTCTTT; CDR3aa: CASSQVAISTEAFF
abundance: few; v_gene: TRBV12-3/TRBV12-4; len: 15; d_gene: TRBD2; j_gene: TRBJ2-1; CDR3nt: TGTGCCAGCAGTTTTGTAGCGGGAGAGGGGAATGAGCAGTTCTTC; CDR3aa: CASSFVAGEGNEQFF
abundance: few; v_gene: TRBV4-1; len: 15; d_gene: -; j_gene: TRBJ2-6; CDR3nt: TGCGCCAGCAGCCACCAGGGATCTGGGGCCAACGTCCTGACTTTC; CDR3aa: CASSHQGSGANVLTF
abundance: -; v_gene: TRBV15; len: 15; d_gene: -; j_gene: TRBJ2-5; CDR3nt: TGTGCCACCAGCAGAGATAAGAGTCTCTCCAGGACCCAGTACTTC; CDR3aa: CATSRDKSLSRTQYF